One sample yielded the 18 T cell receptor beta chains listed below, sequenced in a study of monozygotic twins with inflammatory bowel disease. From its re-call of the 5' RACE reads, TCRdb lists each CDR3 protein once, without DNA. The sample holds 200,000 to 250,000 distinct CDR3 sequences. The sample was blood. The receptors stem from a human donor with ulcerative colitis or Crohn's disease, or a healthy co-twin of an affected twin (not recorded which).

V usage is TRBV7-2 and J usage is TRBJ2-2; TCRdb designates TRBD1, a call that cannot be tested without DNA. Germline-derived CDR1 and CDR2 are SGHTA and FQGNSA. The CDR3 spans 14 residues. The CDR3 loop is CASSSQGYTGELFF.

The CDR3 loop reads CASSLGGTIQPQHF. The genes are TRBV7-2 and TRBJ1-5; TCRdb outputs TRBD1, but without DNA this stays unchecked. The CDR3 extends over 14 amino acids. Germline values: CDR1 SGHTA, CDR2 FQGNSA.

The CDR3 here is CASSLARDSRGQPQHF. This chain uses TRBV7-2 with TRBJ1-5. Germline loops: CDR1 SGHTA, CDR2 FQGNSA. This CDR3 region has 16 residues.

This clonotype counts as medium-sized by frequency. The V call is TRBV27, the J call TRBJ2-3; TCRdb's assignment of TRBD2 cannot be checked, as there is no DNA. This CDR3 comprises 15 residues. Looked up from germline, CDR1 is MNHEY and CDR2 is SMNVEV (reference sequence). CDR3: CASSLWSSGWDTQYF.

The chain carries TRBV7-8 and TRBJ2-3; TCRdb outputs TRBD1, but without DNA this stays unchecked. The germline V gene has CDR1 SGHVS and CDR2 FQNEAQ. The CDR3 totals 15 residues. This CDR3 is CASSPSGAGGDTQYF.

The chain joins TRBV20-1 to TRBJ2-1; TCRdb returns TRBD2, unconfirmable since there is no DNA. Germline V lookup: CDR1 DFQATT, CDR2 SNEGSKA (reference sequence). The CDR3 consists of 16 residues. CDR3 in amino acids: CSARDVRARNYNEQFF.

V usage is TRBV20-1 and J usage is TRBJ2-5. CDR1 and CDR2 from the germline V gene are DFQATT and SNEGSKA (reference sequence). This CDR3 spans 12 amino acids. This CDR3 reads CSFRGDQETQYF.

The rearrangement uses TRBV12-3 or TRBV12-4 and TRBJ2-2; the TRBD1 assignment by TCRdb is unverifiable without DNA. This CDR3 comprises 15 residues. CDR3 loop: CASRKPGQGSGELFF.

The V call is TRBV25-1, the J call TRBJ2-3; TCRdb designates TRBD1, a call that cannot be tested without DNA. The CDR3 extends over 14 amino acids. Germline loops: CDR1 MGHDK, CDR2 SYGVNS. This CDR3 is CASSPHSGTDTQYF.

The chain combines TRBV3-1 with TRBJ2-5; with no DNA, the TCRdb D assignment of TRBD2 cannot be verified. The CDR3 consists of 13 residues. Germline V CDR1 and CDR2: LGHDT, YNNKEL (reference sequence). This chain's CDR3 is CASSQLAAETQYF.

V is TRBV27 and J is TRBJ1-2. There are 14 residues in the CDR3. Germline V gene lookup returns CDR1 MNHEY and CDR2 SMNVEV (reference sequence). The CDR3 loop is CASSLRGGLRGYTF.

J is TRBJ2-7 and V is TRBV20-1; TCRdb's assignment of TRBD1 cannot be checked, as there is no DNA. CDR3 length equals 14 residues. Germline CDR1 is DFQATT and CDR2 is SNEGSKA (reference sequence). The CDR3 sequence: CSARVTPGHVEQYF.

The J gene is TRBJ1-1, the V gene TRBV4-2; TCRdb returns TRBD1, unconfirmable since there is no DNA. The CDR3 is 16 amino acids. Germline CDR1 and CDR2: LGHNA and YNFKEQ. The chain's CDR3 is CASSQDLSRVDTEAFF.

The chain links TRBV7-3 to TRBJ2-2; TCRdb returns TRBD1, unconfirmable since there is no DNA. The CDR3 runs 16 residues. Germline-derived CDR1 and CDR2 are SGHTA and FQGTGA. CDR3 amino acids: CASSLLGTGAGGELFF.

The chain combines TRBV4-1 with TRBJ2-1. Per the germline V gene, CDR1 is MGHRA and CDR2 is YSYEKL. The CDR3 has 15 residues. The CDR3 here is CASSQEGLIYNEQFF.

V is TRBV25-1 and J is TRBJ2-1; the TRBD2 assignment by TCRdb is unverifiable without DNA. Germline CDR1 MGHDK, CDR2 SYGVNS. The CDR3 length is 14 residues. CDR3 protein: CASSGASGGYEQFF.

The rearrangement uses TRBV15 and TRBJ2-1; TCRdb's assignment of TRBD1 cannot be checked, as there is no DNA. Germline V gene sequence: CDR1 LNHNV, CDR2 YYDKDF (reference sequence). This CDR3 is built from 14 residues. The CDR3 region is CATSGDRGNNEQFF.

The V gene is TRBV6-5, the J gene TRBJ2-5; TCRdb lists TRBD1, though no DNA is available to test this call. CDR1 and CDR2 (germline): MNHEY, SVGAGI. The CDR3 length is 13 residues. The CDR3 is CASFREPLGTQYF.